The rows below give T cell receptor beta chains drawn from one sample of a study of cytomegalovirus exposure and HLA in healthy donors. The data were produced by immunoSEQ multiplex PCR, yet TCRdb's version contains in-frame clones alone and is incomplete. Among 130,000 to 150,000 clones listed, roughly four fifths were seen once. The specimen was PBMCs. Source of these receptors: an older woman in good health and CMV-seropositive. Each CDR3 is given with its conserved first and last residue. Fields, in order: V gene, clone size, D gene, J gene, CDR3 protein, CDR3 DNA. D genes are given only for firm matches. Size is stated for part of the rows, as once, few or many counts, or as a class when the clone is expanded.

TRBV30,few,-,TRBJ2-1,CAWSVGRQGNEQFF,TGTGCCTGGAGTGTAGGGCGGCAGGGGAATGAGCAGTTCTTC
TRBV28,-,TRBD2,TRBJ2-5,CASSFEGGRIETQYF,TGTGCCAGCAGTTTTGAGGGCGGGAGAATAGAGACCCAGTACTTC
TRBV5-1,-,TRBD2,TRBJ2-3,CASSLGLAVDTQYF,TGCGCCAGCAGCCTGGGACTAGCGGTAGATACGCAGTATTTT
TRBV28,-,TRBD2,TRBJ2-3,CASSSPGLDVTQYF,TGTGCCAGCAGTTCCCCGGGACTAGATGTTACGCAGTATTTT
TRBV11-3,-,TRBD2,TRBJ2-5,CASVLAGQETQYF,TGTGCCAGCGTACTAGCGGGACAAGAGACCCAGTACTTC
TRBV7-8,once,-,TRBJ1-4,CASSRLVATNEKLFF,TGTGCCAGCAGCCGACTCGTTGCAACTAATGAAAAACTGTTTTTT
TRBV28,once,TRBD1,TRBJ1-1,CASGTGVATEAFF,TGTGCCAGCGGGACAGGGGTTGCCACTGAAGCTTTCTTT
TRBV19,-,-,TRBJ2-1,CASSPEEREEEQFF,TGTGCCAGTAGCCCGGAGGAGCGTGAGGAGGAGCAGTTCTTC
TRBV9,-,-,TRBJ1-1,CASSSRGTEAFF,TGTGCCAGCAGCAGTAGGGGTACTGAAGCTTTCTTT
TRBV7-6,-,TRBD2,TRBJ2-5,CASSLTPRGEQYF,TGTGCCAGCAGCTTAACCCCCCGGGGGGAGCAGTACTTC
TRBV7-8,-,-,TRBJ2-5,CASSSRLEEETQYF,TGTGCCAGCAGCTCTAGACTGGAAGAAGAGACCCAGTACTTC
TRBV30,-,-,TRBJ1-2,CAWEKTPGDYGYTF,TGTGCCTGGGAGAAGACCCCGGGAGACTATGGCTACACCTTC
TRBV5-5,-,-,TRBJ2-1,CASSLLWGSGLAEQFF,TGTGCCAGCAGCCTCCTTTGGGGGAGCGGGTTGGCTGAGCAGTTCTTC
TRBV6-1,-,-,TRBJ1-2,CASSEVGSLGYGYTF,TGTGCCAGCAGTGAGGTCGGGTCCTTAGGCTATGGCTACACCTTC
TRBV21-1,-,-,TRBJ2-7,CASSSRLFRSSYEQYF,TGTGCCAGCAGTTCCAGACTCTTTCGCAGCTCCTACGAGCAGTACTTC
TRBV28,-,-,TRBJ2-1,CAISLREFYNEQFF,TGTGCCATCTCGTTACGGGAGTTCTACAATGAGCAGTTCTTC
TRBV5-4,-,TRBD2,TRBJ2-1,CASSLEASGRSNEQFF,TGTGCCAGCAGCTTGGAGGCTAGCGGGAGAAGCAATGAGCAGTTCTTC
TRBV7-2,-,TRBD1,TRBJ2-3,CASSVDRGRADTQYF,TGTGCCAGCAGCGTAGACAGGGGGCGAGCAGATACGCAGTATTTT
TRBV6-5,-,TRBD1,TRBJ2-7,CASSYAGQAGEQYF,TGTGCCAGCAGTTACGCGGGACAGGCCGGCGAGCAGTACTTC
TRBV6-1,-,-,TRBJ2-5,CASSGDITRETQYF,TGTGCCAGCAGTGGAGACATTACCCGGGAGACCCAGTACTTC
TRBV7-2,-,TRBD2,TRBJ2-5,CASSLDLAGGPETQYF,TGTGCCAGCAGCTTAGATTTAGCGGGAGGGCCAGAGACCCAGTACTTC
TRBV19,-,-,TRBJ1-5,CASSIGRVNQPQHF,TGTGCCAGTAGTATCGGCAGGGTCAATCAGCCCCAGCATTTT
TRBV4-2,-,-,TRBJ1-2,CASSPRPGDYGYTF,TGTGCCAGCAGCCCCCGGCCCGGGGACTATGGCTACACCTTC
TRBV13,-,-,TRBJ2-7,CASSPRLEGYEQYF,TGTGCCAGCAGCCCGCGCCTAGAGGGCTACGAGCAGTACTTC
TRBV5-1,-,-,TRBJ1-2,CASSSGNKVDGYTF,TGCGCCAGCAGCTCAGGCAATAAGGTCGATGGCTACACCTTC
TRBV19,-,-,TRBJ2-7,CATQGDSYEQYF,TGTGCCACACAGGGAGACTCCTACGAGCAGTACTTC
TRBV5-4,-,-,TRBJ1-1,CASSLGPGNTEAFF,TGTGCCAGCAGCTTGGGGCCAGGGAACACTGAAGCTTTCTTT
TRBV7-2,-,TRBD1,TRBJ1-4,CASSTRTGARGKLFF,TGTGCCAGCAGCACCAGGACAGGGGCTAGGGGAAAACTGTTTTTT
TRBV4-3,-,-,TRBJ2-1,CASSQGRTDRLNEQFF,TGCGCCAGCAGCCAAGGGCGGACAGACCGACTCAATGAGCAGTTCTTC
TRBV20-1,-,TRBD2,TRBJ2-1,CSARREPQQFF,TGCAGTGCTAGGCGGGAGCCACAGCAGTTCTTC
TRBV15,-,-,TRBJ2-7,CATSRDRINSYEQYF,TGTGCCACCAGCAGAGACAGGATTAACTCCTACGAGCAGTACTTC
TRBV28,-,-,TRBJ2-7,CASWTDSYEQYF,TGTGCCAGCTGGACAGACTCCTACGAGCAGTACTTC
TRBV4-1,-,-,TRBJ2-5,CASSQALQGWETQYF,TGCGCCAGCAGCCAAGCCCTCCAGGGGTGGGAGACCCAGTACTTC
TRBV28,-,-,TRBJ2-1,CASSLQGSLAWFF,TGTGCCAGCAGTTTACAAGGGTCCCTAGCGTGGTTCTTC
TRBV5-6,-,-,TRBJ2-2,CASTGLVPGELFF,TGTGCCAGTACGGGGTTGGTCCCCGGGGAGCTGTTTTTT
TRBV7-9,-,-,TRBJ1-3,CASASSGVGNTIYF,TGTGCCAGCGCCAGTTCAGGGGTAGGAAACACCATATATTTT
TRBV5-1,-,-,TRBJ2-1,CASSLEQGQFF,TGCGCCAGCAGCTTGGAGCAGGGGCAGTTCTTC
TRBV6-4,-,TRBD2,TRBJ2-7,CASSVEALAGAHYEQYF,TGTGCCAGCAGTGTCGAAGCCCTAGCGGGAGCGCACTACGAGCAGTACTTC
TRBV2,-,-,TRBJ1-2,CASSEGVRNPRGGYTF,TGTGCCAGCAGTGAAGGCGTTAGGAACCCCCGAGGGGGCTACACCTTC
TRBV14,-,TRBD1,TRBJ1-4,CASSRGQQYEKLFF,TGTGCCAGCAGCCGGGGACAGCAATATGAAAAACTGTTTTTT
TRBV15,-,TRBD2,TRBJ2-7,CATSRETSGLYEQYF,TGTGCCACCAGCAGAGAGACTAGCGGACTCTACGAGCAGTACTTC
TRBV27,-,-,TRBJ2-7,CASSLTPHEQYF,TGTGCCAGCAGTTTAACTCCGCACGAGCAGTACTTC
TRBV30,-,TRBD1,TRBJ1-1,CAWNHRGMNTEAFF,TGTGCCTGGAACCACAGGGGGATGAACACTGAAGCTTTCTTT
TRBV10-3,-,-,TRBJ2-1,CAIRSSDYNEQFF,TGTGCCATCAGGTCTAGCGATTACAATGAGCAGTTCTTC
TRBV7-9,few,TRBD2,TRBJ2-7,CASSPTLAGSSYEQYF,TGTGCCAGCAGCCCGACCTTAGCGGGGTCCTCCTACGAGCAGTACTTC
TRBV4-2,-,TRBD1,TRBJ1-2,CASSQPGTGAGGYTF,TGTGCCAGCAGCCAACCCGGGACAGGGGCGGGTGGCTACACCTTC
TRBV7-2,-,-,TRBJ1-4,CASSLIQVGEKLFF,TGTGCCAGCAGCTTAATCCAGGTTGGGGAAAAACTGTTTTTT
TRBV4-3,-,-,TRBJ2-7,CASSKVGGKYEQYF,TGCGCCAGCAGCAAGGTTGGGGGGAAGTACGAGCAGTACTTC
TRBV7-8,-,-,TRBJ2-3,CASSLGVLTTSTDTQYF,TGTGCCAGCAGCTTAGGAGTATTGACAACTAGCACAGATACGCAGTATTTT
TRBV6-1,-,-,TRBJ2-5,CASSHLSTGQETQYF,TGTGCCAGCAGCCACCTCTCGACTGGACAAGAGACCCAGTACTTC
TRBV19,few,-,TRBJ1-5,CASTLLQGNSNQPQHF,TGTGCCAGTACCTTACTACAGGGAAATAGCAATCAGCCCCAGCATTTT
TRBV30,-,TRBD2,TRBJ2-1,CAWSARLAGSEQFF,TGTGCCTGGAGTGCCCGACTAGCGGGAAGCGAGCAGTTCTTC
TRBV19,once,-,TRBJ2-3,CASSLIAASTDTQYF,TGTGCCAGTAGTCTTATAGCGGCTAGCACAGATACGCAGTATTTT
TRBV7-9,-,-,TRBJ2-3,CASSLALRTGEDTQYF,TGTGCCAGCAGCTTAGCGCTTCGGACTGGGGAGGATACGCAGTATTTT
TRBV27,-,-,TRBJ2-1,CASRPGISEEFF,TGTGCCAGCAGACCGGGTATTAGCGAAGAGTTCTTC
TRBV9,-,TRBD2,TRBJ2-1,CASSVEGRLAGEEIEQFF,TGTGCCAGCAGCGTAGAAGGGCGACTAGCGGGAGAAGAAATTGAGCAGTTCTTC
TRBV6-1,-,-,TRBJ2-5,CASSEASYSTETQYF,TGTGCCAGCAGTGAAGCATCATATAGCACTGAGACCCAGTACTTC